Below, 20 T cell receptor beta chains from the same sample are listed, as sequenced in a study of T cell changes during pregnancy in multiple sclerosis (dated by TCRdb to between 2017 and 2020). The library was built by means of the immunoSEQ multiplex PCR assay. As stored in TCRdb, this immuneACCESS dataset retains in-frame rearrangements with V and J assigned. A fraction of the clones does not appear; measured against another copy, unresolved V genes explain less than half of the discrepancy, and the remainder lacks a known reason. In this sample the table shows tens of thousands of clones, around nine tenths of which occur a single time. The top ten hold 2% of the sample. The specimen comprised peripheral blood, sampled in the second trimester of pregnancy. These receptors all come from a female donor with multiple sclerosis, enrolled in a pregnancy study.

The rearrangement links TRBV5-6 to TRBJ2-7; TRBD1 is a possible D gene (6 bases). Germline CDR1 SGHDT, CDR2 YYEEEE. V lost 5 bases to trimming and J lost 2 bases, with 14 bases between them. The CDR3 has 14 residues. CDR3 loop: CASRRTDGTYEQYF. The DNA of the CDR3 is TGTGCCAGCAGGCGGACAGACGGTACCTACGAGCAGTACTTC.

This chain links TRBV19 with TRBJ2-3; 9 nucleotides match TRBD2. V gave up 1 base and J gave up 4 bases; unmatched junction bases: 3. The CDR3 is 15 residues long. Germline CDR1 reads LNHDA; CDR2 reads SQIVND (reference sequence). The CDR3 DNA follows: TGTGCCAGTAGTATAGTCGGCGGGAGGGCAGATACGCAGTATTTT. This translates into CASSIVGGRADTQYF.

This clone was detected only a few times. This sequence joins TRBV27 and TRBJ2-7; D may be TRBD1 (5 bases). Germline CDR1 and CDR2: MNHEY and SMNVEV (reference sequence). This CDR3 comprises 14 residues. V dropped 7 bases and J dropped 0 bases, with 13 bases sitting between them. As DNA, the CDR3 is TGTGCCAGCAATTCAGGGCTACCCTCCTACGAGCAGTACTTC. This encodes CASNSGLPSYEQYF.

The genes are TRBV4-1 and TRBJ1-4; the D gene is possibly TRBD1 (5 bases). From germline, CDR1 is MGHRA and CDR2 YSYEKL. The V end lost 4 bases, the J end lost 8 bases, and 17 bases lay between the germline ends. The CDR3 totals 15 residues. The CDR3 sequence: CASSPSAPRGEKLFF. DNA of the CDR3: TGCGCCAGCAGCCCCTCGGCCCCCCGGGGGGAAAAACTGTTTTTT.

V gene TRBV7-9 combines with J gene TRBJ2-1, with TRBD2 matching 13 bases. With 1 base clipped from V and 13 bases from J, the junction kept 1 base outside the gene matches. The V gene's germline CDR1 is SEHNR and CDR2 FQNEAQ (reference sequence). The CDR3 runs 13 residues. CDR3 in DNA: TGTGCCAGCAGCTTAGGACTAGCGGGAGGACAGTTCTTC. Protein: CASSLGLAGGQFF.

This rearrangement joins TRBV7-8 to TRBJ1-1; 8 bases are shared with TRBD1. CDR3 length: 15 residues. The germline V gene has CDR1 SGHVS and CDR2 FQNEAQ. V shed 5 bases and J 1 base; nucleotides not matched to a gene: 6. The CDR3 region is CASSPDRAANTEAFF. For the CDR3, the DNA is TGTGCCAGCAGCCCGGACAGGGCTGCGAACACTGAAGCTTTCTTT.

The chain joins TRBV7-2 to TRBJ1-4; 8 positions agree with TRBD1. The CDR3 sequence is 14 residues long. Germline CDR1 reads SGHTA; CDR2 reads FQGNSA. V dropped 6 bases and J dropped 7; count of bases not matched to a gene: 7. CDR3 sequence (DNA): TGTGCCAGCAGTAGACAGGGGAATAGTGAAAAACTGTTTTTT. Its protein is CASSRQGNSEKLFF. Combining the CDR3 with reference TRBV7-2 and TRBJ1-4 gives the whole variable domain GAGVSQSPSNKVTEKGKDVELRCDPISGHTALYWYRQSLGQGLEFLIYFQGNSAPDKSGLPSDRFSAERTGGSVSTLTIQRTQQEDSAVYLCASSRQGNSEKLFFGSGTQLSVL.

The genes are TRBV19 and TRBJ1-1; TRBD1 is a possible D gene (5 bases). The CDR3 has 15 amino acids. V was shortened by 3 bases and J by 1 base, with 12 bases between the two germline ends. Per germline, CDR1 LNHDA and CDR2 SQIVND (reference sequence). The CDR3 nucleotides are TGTGCCAGTAGTATTGACAGATTGACGAACACTGAAGCTTTCTTT. As protein: CASSIDRLTNTEAFF.

The V and J genes are TRBV7-8 and TRBJ2-1; 7 nucleotides agree with TRBD2. The CDR3 sequence is 14 residues long. The ends lost 5 bases at V and 6 bases at J; junction bases unmatched: 7. Germline loops: CDR1 SGHVS, CDR2 FQNEAQ. The CDR3 spells CASSDRDYINEQFF. For the CDR3, the DNA is TGTGCCAGCAGCGACCGGGACTACATCAATGAGCAGTTCTTC. Combining the CDR3 with reference TRBV7-8 and TRBJ2-1 gives the whole variable domain GAGVSQSPRYKVAKRGQDVALRCDPISGHVSLFWYQQALGQGPEFLTYFQNEAQLDKSGLPSDRFFAERPEGSVSTLKIQRTQQEDSAVYLCASSDRDYINEQFFGPGTRLTVL.

The chain has TRBV19 and TRBJ2-6, with unresolved D. This CDR3 contains 15 residues. Germline CDR1 and CDR2: LNHDA and SQIVND (reference sequence). Trimming left V 4 bases short and J 0 bases short, with 7 bases between. The CDR3 region is CASSTTVSGANVLTF. The CDR3 region has the DNA TGTGCCAGTAGTACTACAGTCTCTGGGGCCAACGTCCTGACTTTC. The entire variable domain, with the rest obtained from reference TRBV19 and TRBJ2-6, is as follows: DGGITQSPKYLFRKEGQNVTLSCEQNLNHDAMYWYRQDPGQGLRLIYYSQIVNDFQKGDIAEGYSVSREKKESFPLTVTSAQKNPTAFYLCASSTTVSGANVLTFGAGSRLTVL.

This clone was counted once. The J gene is TRBJ2-5, the V gene TRBV27, with TRBD1 matching 11 bases. The CDR3 runs 13 residues. Trimming cost V 6 bases and J 4 bases; bases outside gene matches: 1. CDR1 MNHEY and CDR2 SMNVEV come from the germline V gene (reference sequence). The CDR3 loop is CASRGTGGETQYF. The CDR3 DNA reads as TGTGCCAGCAGGGGGACAGGGGGAGAGACCCAGTACTTC.

This chain joins TRBV28 and TRBJ2-3, with a possible D match to TRBD1 (6 bases). The CDR3 is 14 residues long. V was trimmed by 4 bases and J by 4 bases, leaving 12 bases between them. The germline V gene has CDR1 MDHEN and CDR2 SYDVKM. Here the CDR3 reads CASSSSRGADTQYF. CDR3 coding DNA: TGTGCCAGCAGTTCCTCCAGGGGAGCAGATACGCAGTATTTT.

This rearrangement joins TRBV5-4 to TRBJ2-1, with 7 bases that match TRBD2. Germline values: CDR1 SGHNT, CDR2 YYREEE (reference sequence). CDR3 length: 16 amino acids. With 0 bases clipped from V and 4 bases from J, the junction kept 7 bases outside the gene matches. The CDR3 is CASSLGTGTTYNEQFF. CDR3 nucleotides: TGTGCCAGCAGCTTGGGCACCGGGACTACATACAATGAGCAGTTCTTC.

The rearrangement joins TRBV5-6 to TRBJ1-1; the match to TRBD1 covers 8 bases. Germline lookup yields CDR1 SGHDT and CDR2 YYEEEE. This CDR3 comprises 15 residues. The V segment lost 2 bases and the J segment 4 bases; nucleotides outside the gene matches: 7. The CDR3 sequence: CASSLQGVPTTEAFF. CDR3 in DNA: TGTGCCAGCAGCTTACAGGGGGTCCCCACCACTGAAGCTTTCTTT.

J is TRBJ1-2 and V is TRBV4-3; 8 bases map to TRBD1. Trimming at V came to 2 bases and at J to 3 bases, leaving 11 bases not matched to a gene. This CDR3 has 17 residues. Germline V gives CDR1 LGHNA, CDR2 YSLEER. CDR3 bases: TGCGCCAGCAGCCAACAACATCGGGCAGGGGGCTACTATGGCTACACCTTC. As protein: CASSQQHRAGGYYGYTF.

The V call is TRBV5-1, the J call TRBJ1-2, with 7 bases identical to TRBD1. Germline loops: CDR1 SGHRS, CDR2 YFSETQ. V lost 2 bases to trimming and J lost 5 bases; unmatched junction nucleotides: 9. This CDR3 region has 15 residues. Here the CDR3 DNA reads TGCGCCAGCAGCTTCGCGGACAGGTTAGCATATGGCTACACCTTC. Protein sequence: CASSFADRLAYGYTF.

The chain has TRBV6-1 and TRBJ2-3; TRBD1 is a possible D gene (5 bases). V was trimmed by 6 bases and J by 6 bases, leaving 16 bases between them. The CDR3 is made up of 14 amino acids. Germline V gene lookup returns CDR1 MNHNS and CDR2 SASEGT. CDR3 DNA: TGTGCCAGCAGGGGGCAACGGTCGTGGGATACGCAGTATTTT. It translates to CASRGQRSWDTQYF.

The rearrangement joins TRBV5-1 to TRBJ1-2, with D possibly TRBD1 on 5 matching bases. Germline loops: CDR1 SGHRS, CDR2 YFSETQ. Trimming shortened V by 0 bases and J by 1 base, and 13 bases separated the two germline ends. This CDR3 is 16 amino acids long. CDR3 bases: TGCGCCAGCAGCTTGGGGGATGCCAGGGTTAACTATGGCTACACCTTC. Translating gives CASSLGDARVNYGYTF.

The gene calls are TRBV7-2 and TRBJ2-1, with TRBD2 matching over 8 bases. Germline V gene sequence: CDR1 SGHTA, CDR2 FQGNSA. This CDR3 region has 14 residues. Trimming at V came to 5 bases and at J to 9 bases, leaving 9 bases not matched to a gene. As DNA, the CDR3 is TGTGCCAGCAGCCCCCGGACTAGCCCTGGTGAGCAGTTCTTC. It yields the protein CASSPRTSPGEQFF. Combining the CDR3 with reference TRBV7-2 and TRBJ2-1 gives the whole variable domain GAGVSQSPSNKVTEKGKDVELRCDPISGHTALYWYRQSLGQGLEFLIYFQGNSAPDKSGLPSDRFSAERTGGSVSTLTIQRTQQEDSAVYLCASSPRTSPGEQFFGPGTRLTVL.

The chain links TRBV27 to TRBJ1-2, with D unclear. Germline CDR1 is MNHEY and CDR2 is SMNVEV (reference sequence). V lost 1 base and J 3 bases, leaving 9 bases between the germline ends. The CDR3 has 14 residues. CDR3 region: CASSLLREDYGYTF. In DNA form, the CDR3 reads TGTGCCAGCAGTTTATTGAGGGAAGACTATGGCTACACCTTC.